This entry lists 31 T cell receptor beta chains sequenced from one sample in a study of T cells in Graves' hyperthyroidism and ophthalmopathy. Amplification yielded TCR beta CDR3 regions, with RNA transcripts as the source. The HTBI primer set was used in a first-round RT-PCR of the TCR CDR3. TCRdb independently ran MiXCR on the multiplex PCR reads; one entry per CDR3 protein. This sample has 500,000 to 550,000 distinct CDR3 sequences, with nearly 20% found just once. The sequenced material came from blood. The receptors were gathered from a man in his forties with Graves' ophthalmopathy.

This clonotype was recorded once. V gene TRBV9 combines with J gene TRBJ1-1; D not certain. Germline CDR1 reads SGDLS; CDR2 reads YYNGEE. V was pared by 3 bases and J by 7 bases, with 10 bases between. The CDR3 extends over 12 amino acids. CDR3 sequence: CASSAELGEAFF. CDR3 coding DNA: TGTGCCAGCAGCGCGGAACTGGGTGAAGCTTTCTTT.

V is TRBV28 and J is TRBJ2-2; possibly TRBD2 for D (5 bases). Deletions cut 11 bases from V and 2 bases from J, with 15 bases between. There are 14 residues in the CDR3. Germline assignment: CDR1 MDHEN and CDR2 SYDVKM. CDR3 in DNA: TGTGCCTGCATTAGGGAGTTTAACACCGGGGAGCTGTTTTTT. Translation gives CACIREFNTGELFF. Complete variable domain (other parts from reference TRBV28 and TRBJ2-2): DVKVTQSSRYLVKRTGEKVFLECVQDMDHENMFWYRQDPGLGLRLIYFSYDVKMKEKGDIPEGYSVSREKKERFSLILESASTNQTSMYLCACIREFNTGELFFGEGSRLTVL.

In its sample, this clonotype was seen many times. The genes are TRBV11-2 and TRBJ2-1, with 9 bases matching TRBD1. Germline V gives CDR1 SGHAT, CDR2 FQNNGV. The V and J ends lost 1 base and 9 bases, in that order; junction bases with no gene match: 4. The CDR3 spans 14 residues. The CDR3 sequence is CASSLGQGEGEQFF. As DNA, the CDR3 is TGTGCCAGCAGCTTAGGACAGGGGGAAGGTGAGCAGTTCTTC.

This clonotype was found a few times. CDR3 residues: CSVESGRGYNEQFF. The CDR3 DNA sequence: TGCAGCGTTGAAAGTGGAAGGGGATACAATGAGCAGTTCTTC. V is TRBV29-1 and J is TRBJ2-1; maybe TRBD1 (5 bases). Trimming cost V 2 bases and J 4 bases, with 12 bases left between them. CDR1 is SQVTM, CDR2 ANQGSEA, per germline. The CDR3 length is 14 residues.

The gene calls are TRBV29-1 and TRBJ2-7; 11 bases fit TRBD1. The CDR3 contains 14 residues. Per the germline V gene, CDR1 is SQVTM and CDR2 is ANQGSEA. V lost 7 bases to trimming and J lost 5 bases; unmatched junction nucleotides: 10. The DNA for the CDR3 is TGCAGCGCTTACAACGGACAGGGGGCCAACGAGCAGTACTTC. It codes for CSAYNGQGANEQYF.

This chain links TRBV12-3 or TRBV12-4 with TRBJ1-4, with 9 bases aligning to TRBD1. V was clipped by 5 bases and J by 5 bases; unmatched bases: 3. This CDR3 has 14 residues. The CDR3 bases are TGTGCCAGCAGTCAGACAGGGGGAAATGAAAAACTGTTTTTT. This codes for CASSQTGGNEKLFF.

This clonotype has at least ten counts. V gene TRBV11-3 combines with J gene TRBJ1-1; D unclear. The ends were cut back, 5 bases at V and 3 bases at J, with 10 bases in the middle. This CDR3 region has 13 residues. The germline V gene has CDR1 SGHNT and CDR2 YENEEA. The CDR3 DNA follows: TGTGCCAGCAGCCGGGAGGGTTACACTGAAGCTTTCTTT. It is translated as CASSREGYTEAFF.

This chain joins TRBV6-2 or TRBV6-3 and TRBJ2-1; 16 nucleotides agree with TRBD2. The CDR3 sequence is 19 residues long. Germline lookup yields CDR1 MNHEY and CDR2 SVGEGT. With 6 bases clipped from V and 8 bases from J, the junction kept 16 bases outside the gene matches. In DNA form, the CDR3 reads TGTGCCAGCAGCAATTATCCAGGGACTAGCGGGAGGGGGGGAGATGAGCAGTTCTTC. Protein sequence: CASSNYPGTSGRGGDEQFF.

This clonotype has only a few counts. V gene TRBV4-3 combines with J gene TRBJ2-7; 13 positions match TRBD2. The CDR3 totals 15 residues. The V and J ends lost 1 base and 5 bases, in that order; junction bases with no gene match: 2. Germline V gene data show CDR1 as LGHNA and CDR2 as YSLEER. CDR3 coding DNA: TGCGCCAGCAGCCAAGGGACTAGCGGGAGCAACGAGCAGTACTTC. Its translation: CASSQGTSGSNEQYF.

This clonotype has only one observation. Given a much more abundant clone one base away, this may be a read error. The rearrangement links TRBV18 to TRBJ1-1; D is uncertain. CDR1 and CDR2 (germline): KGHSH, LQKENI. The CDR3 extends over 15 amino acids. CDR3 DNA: TGTGCCAGCCCACCAGGCGTCAGGATGAACACTGAAGCTTTCTTT. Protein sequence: CASPPGVRMNTEAFF.

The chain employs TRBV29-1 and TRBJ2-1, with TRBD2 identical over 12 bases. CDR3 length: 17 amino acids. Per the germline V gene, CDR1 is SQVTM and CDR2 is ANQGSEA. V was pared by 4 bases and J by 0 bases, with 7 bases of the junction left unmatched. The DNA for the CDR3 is TGCAGCGTTGTGGGAGGGGGACTAGCGGGCTCCTACAATGAGCAGTTCTTC. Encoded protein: CSVVGGGLAGSYNEQFF.

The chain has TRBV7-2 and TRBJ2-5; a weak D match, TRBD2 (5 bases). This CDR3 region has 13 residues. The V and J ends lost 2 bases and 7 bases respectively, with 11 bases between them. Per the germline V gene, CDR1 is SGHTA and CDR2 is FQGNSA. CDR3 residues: CASSLSGPRTQYF. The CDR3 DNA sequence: TGTGCCAGCAGCTTAAGCGGTCCAAGGACCCAGTACTTC. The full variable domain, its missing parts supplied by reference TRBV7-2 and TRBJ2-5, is GAGVSQSPSNKVTEKGKDVELRCDPISGHTALYWYRQSLGQGLEFLIYFQGNSAPDKSGLPSDRFSAERTGGSVSTLTIQRTQQEDSAVYLCASSLSGPRTQYFGPGTRLLVL.

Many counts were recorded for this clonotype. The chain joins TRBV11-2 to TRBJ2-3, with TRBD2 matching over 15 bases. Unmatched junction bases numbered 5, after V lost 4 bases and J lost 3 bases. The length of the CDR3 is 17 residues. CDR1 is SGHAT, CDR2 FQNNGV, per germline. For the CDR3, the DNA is TGTGCCAGCAGCTCCGGGACTAGCGGGGGGAGGACAGATACGCAGTATTTT. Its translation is CASSSGTSGGRTDTQYF. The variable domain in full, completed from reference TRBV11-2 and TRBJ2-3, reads EAGVAQSPRYKIIEKRQSVAFWCNPISGHATLYWYQQILGQGPKLLIQFQNNGVVDDSQLPKDRFSAERLKGVDSTLKIQPAKLEDSAVYLCASSSGTSGGRTDTQYFGPGTRLTVL.

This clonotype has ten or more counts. The DNA of the CDR3 is TGTGCCAGCAGCCAAGAGAACAGGGGTGGAGGGAACACTGAAGCTTTCTTT. Translating gives CASSQENRGGGNTEAFF. The V and J genes are TRBV3-1 and TRBJ1-1, with 7 bases fitting TRBD1. The germline gives CDR1 LGHDT, CDR2 YNNKEL (reference sequence). Trimming cost V 0 bases and J 1 base; bases outside gene matches: 8. This CDR3 region has 17 residues.

The CDR3 loop reads CASSEKGGLEYNEQFF. In DNA, the CDR3 is TGTGCCAGCAGTGAGAAAGGGGGGCTGGAATACAATGAGCAGTTCTTC. The rearrangement links TRBV6-1 to TRBJ2-1, with D perhaps matching TRBD1 or TRBD2 (6 bases each). The CDR3 loop spans 16 amino acids. Trimming removed 3 bases from V and 4 bases from J, with 16 bases in between. Germline V gene data show CDR1 as MNHNS and CDR2 as SASEGT.

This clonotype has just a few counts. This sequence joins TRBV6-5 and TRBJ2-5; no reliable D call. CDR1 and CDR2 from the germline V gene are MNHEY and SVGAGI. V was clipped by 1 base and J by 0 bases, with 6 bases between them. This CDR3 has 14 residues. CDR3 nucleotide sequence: TGTGCCAGCAGTTACTGGCCCGACCAAGAGACCCAGTACTTC. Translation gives CASSYWPDQETQYF.

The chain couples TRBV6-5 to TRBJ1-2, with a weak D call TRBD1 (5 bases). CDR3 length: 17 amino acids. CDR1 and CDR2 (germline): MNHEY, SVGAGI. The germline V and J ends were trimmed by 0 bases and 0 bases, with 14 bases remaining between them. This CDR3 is CASSYSGGSRANYGYTF. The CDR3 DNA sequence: TGTGCCAGCAGTTACTCCGGAGGAAGCAGGGCTAACTATGGCTACACCTTC.

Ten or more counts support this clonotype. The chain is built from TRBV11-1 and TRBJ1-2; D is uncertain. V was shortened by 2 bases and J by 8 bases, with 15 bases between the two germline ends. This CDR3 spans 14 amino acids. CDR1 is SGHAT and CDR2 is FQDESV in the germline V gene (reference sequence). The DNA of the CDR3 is TGTGCCAGCAGCTTAAGGGAGGGAGCAAGCGGCTACACCTTC. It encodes CASSLREGASGYTF. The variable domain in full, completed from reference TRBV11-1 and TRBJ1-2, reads EAEVAQSPRYKITEKSQAVAFWCDPISGHATLYWYRQILGQGPELLVQFQDESVVDDSQLPKDRFSAERLKGVDSTLKIQPAELGDSAMYLCASSLREGASGYTFGSGTRLTVV.

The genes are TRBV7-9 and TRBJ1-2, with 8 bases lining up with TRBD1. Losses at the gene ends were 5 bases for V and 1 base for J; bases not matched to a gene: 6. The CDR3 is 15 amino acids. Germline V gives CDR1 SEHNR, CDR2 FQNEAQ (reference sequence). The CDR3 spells CASSLTGGHNYGYTF. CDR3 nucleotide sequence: TGTGCCAGCAGCCTTACAGGGGGGCATAACTATGGCTACACCTTC.

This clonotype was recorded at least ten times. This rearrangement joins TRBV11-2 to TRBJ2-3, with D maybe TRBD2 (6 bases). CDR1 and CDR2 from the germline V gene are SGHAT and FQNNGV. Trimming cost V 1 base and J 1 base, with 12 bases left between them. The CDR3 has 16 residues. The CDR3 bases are TGTGCCAGCAGCTTAGGCTTAGCGGCGCGCACAGATACGCAGTATTTT. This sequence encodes CASSLGLAARTDTQYF.

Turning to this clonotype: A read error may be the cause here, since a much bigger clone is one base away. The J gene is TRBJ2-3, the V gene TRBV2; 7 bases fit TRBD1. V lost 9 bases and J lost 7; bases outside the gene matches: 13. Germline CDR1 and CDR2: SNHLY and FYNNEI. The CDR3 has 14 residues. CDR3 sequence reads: CASGLARGLNTQYF. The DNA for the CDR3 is TGTGCCAGTGGATTAGCGAGGGGGCTGAATACGCAGTATTTT.

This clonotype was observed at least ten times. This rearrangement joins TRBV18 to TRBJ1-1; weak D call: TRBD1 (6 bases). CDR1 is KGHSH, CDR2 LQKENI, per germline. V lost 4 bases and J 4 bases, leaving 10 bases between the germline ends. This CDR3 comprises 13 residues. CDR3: CASSQDRSTEAFF. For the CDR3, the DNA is TGTGCCAGCTCACAAGACAGGTCCACTGAAGCTTTCTTT.

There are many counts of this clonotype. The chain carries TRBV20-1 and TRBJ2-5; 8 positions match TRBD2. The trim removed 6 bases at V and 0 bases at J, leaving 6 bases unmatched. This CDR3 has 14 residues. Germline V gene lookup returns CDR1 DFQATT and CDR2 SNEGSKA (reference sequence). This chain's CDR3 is CSATGGGYQETQYF. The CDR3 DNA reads TGCAGTGCGACTGGCGGGGGGTACCAAGAGACCCAGTACTTC.

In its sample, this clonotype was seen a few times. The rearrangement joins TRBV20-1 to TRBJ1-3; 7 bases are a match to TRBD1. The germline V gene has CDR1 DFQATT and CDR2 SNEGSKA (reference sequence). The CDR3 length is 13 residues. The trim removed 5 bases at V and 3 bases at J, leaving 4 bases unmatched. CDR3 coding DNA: TGCAGTGCTCGGACAGGTGATGGAAACACCATATATTTT. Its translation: CSARTGDGNTIYF.

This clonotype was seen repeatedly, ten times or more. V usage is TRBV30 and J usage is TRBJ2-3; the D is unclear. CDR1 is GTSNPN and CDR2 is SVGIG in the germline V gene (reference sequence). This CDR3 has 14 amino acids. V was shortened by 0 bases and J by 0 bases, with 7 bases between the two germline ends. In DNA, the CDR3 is TGTGCCTGGAGTGTGACCCTAAGCACAGATACGCAGTATTTT. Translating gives CAWSVTLSTDTQYF. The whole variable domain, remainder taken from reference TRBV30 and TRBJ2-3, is SQTIHQWPATLVQPVGSPLSLECTVEGTSNPNLYWYRQAAGRGLQLLFYSVGIGQISSEVPQNLSASRPQDRQFILSSKKLLLSDSGFYLCAWSVTLSTDTQYFGPGTRLTVL.

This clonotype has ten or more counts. The CDR3 reads CASRGDREIAGTEAFF. The CDR3 DNA reads as TGTGCCAGCAGGGGGGACAGGGAGATTGCGGGCACTGAAGCTTTCTTT. This sequence joins TRBV28 and TRBJ1-1; 9 bases map to TRBD1. Per the germline V gene, CDR1 is MDHEN and CDR2 is SYDVKM. This CDR3 is built from 16 residues. J was trimmed by 4 bases and V by 6 bases; bases with no gene match: 12.

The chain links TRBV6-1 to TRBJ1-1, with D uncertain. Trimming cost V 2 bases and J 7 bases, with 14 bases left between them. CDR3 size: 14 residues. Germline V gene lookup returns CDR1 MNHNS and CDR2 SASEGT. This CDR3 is CASSEWDVRVEAFF. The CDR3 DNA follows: TGTGCCAGCAGTGAATGGGATGTTCGGGTTGAAGCTTTCTTT.

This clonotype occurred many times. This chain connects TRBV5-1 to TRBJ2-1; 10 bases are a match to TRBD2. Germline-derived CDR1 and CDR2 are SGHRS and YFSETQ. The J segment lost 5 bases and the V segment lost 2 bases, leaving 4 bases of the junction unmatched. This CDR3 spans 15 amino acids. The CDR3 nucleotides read TGCGCCAGCAGCTTCCTAGCGGGGGTGGACAATGAGCAGTTCTTC. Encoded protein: CASSFLAGVDNEQFF.

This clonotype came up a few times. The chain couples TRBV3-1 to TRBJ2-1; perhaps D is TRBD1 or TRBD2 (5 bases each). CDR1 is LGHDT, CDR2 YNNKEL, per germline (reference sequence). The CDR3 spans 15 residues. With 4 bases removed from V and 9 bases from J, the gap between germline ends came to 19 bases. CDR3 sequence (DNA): TGTGCCAGCAGCCCGCTGACTACCAAGAGGGGTGAGCAGTTCTTC. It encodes CASSPLTTKRGEQFF.

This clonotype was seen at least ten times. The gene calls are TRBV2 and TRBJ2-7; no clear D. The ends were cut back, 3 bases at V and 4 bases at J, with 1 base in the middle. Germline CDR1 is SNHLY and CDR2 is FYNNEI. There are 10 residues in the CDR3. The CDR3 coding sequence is TGTGCCAGCAGTGAGTACGAGCAGTACTTC. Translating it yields CASSEYEQYF. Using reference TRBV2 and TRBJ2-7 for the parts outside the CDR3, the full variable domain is EPEVTQTPSHQVTQMGQEVILRCVPISNHLYFYWYRQILGQKVEFLVSFYNNEISEKSEIFDDQFSVERPDGSNFTLKIRSTKLEDSAMYFCASSEYEQYFGPGTRLTVT.

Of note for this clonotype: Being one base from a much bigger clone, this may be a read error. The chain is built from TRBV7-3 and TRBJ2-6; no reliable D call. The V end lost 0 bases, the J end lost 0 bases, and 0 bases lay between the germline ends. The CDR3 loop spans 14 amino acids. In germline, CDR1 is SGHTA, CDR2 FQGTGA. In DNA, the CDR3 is TGTGCCAGCAGCTTAACCTCTGGGGCCAACGTCCTGACTTTC. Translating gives CASSLTSGANVLTF.